The 23 T cell receptor beta chains below come from one sample, sequenced in a study of T cell repertoires in cytomegalovirus infection. Their recognized antigens are unknown. Via MiXCR, TCRdb re-called the reads, giving one row per CDR3 protein. The sample has about a million distinct CDR3 sequences, around 31% seen once. Sequencing used cultured CD8+ T cells from PBMCs, obtained from culture after CMV antigen stimulation. The receptors come from a human donor in good health (CMV status not recorded). Some clones in this sample may be carry-over from other donors' samples.

A word on this clonotype: This sequence may be a read error, since a much larger clone differs from it by one base. This chain uses TRBV12-3 or TRBV12-4 with TRBJ2-5; no definite D call. This CDR3 spans 13 amino acids. The CDR3 is CVSSLVQQETQYF. In DNA form, the CDR3 reads TGTGTCAGCAGTTTGGTCCAACAAGAGACCCAGTACTTC.

In its sample, this clonotype was seen a few times. The rearrangement links TRBV12-3 or TRBV12-4 to TRBJ2-3; TRBD2 agrees at 11 bases. V lost 3 bases and J lost 4; bases outside the gene matches: 18. The CDR3 covers 20 residues. CDR3 protein: CASSLQVLAGGHLSSDTQYF. CDR3 nucleotide sequence: TGTGCCAGCAGTTTGCAAGTGCTAGCGGGGGGCCATTTATCCTCAGATACGCAGTATTTT.

The chain has TRBV6-1 and TRBJ2-2; D possibly corresponds to TRBD2 (6 bases). This CDR3 has 17 amino acids. Germline values: CDR1 MNHNS, CDR2 SASEGT. Between the trimmed V and J ends, which lost 8 bases and 0 bases, there was a span of 19 bases. CDR3 in DNA: TGTGCCAGCCGGGGGTTTAACGGAGACGCGAACACCGGGGAGCTGTTTTTT. This gives the protein CASRGFNGDANTGELFF.

The gene calls are TRBV5-1 and TRBJ1-2; D uncertain. The CDR3 runs 15 residues. V lost 3 bases and J lost 0, with 12 bases in between. Looked up from germline, CDR1 is SGHRS and CDR2 is YFSETQ. As DNA, the CDR3 is TGCGCCAGCAGCTCCGACAATCTTGCTAACTATGGCTACACCTTC. It yields the protein CASSSDNLANYGYTF.

This clonotype showed up just a few times. The CDR3 DNA reads TGTGCCAGCAGTTACCCCGGACAGGACTATGGCTACACCTTC. This sequence encodes CASSYPGQDYGYTF. The V call is TRBV6-2 or TRBV6-3, the J call TRBJ1-2; 7 bases are shared with TRBD1. The V and J ends lost 2 bases and 3 bases, in that order; junction bases with no gene match: 3. The CDR3 has 14 amino acids. Germline V CDR1 and CDR2: MNHEY, SVGEGT.

This clonotype was counted between two and nine times. The DNA of the CDR3 is TGTGCCAGCAGTTACTTCGGGGGCCCGTACAATGAGCAGTTCTTC. Translation gives CASSYFGGPYNEQFF. The chain joins TRBV6-2 or TRBV6-3 to TRBJ2-1; D is perhaps TRBD1 or TRBD2 (6 bases each). Deletions cut 1 base from V and 4 bases from J, with 11 bases between. The CDR3 is 15 residues long. Germline V gives CDR1 MNHEY, CDR2 SVGEGT.

At least ten counts were recorded for this clonotype. Being one base from a much bigger clone, this may be a read error. The chain has TRBV7-6 and TRBJ2-1, with D hard to call. CDR3 length equals 12 residues. Looked up from germline, CDR1 is SGHVS and CDR2 is FNYEAQ. Trimming cost V 5 bases and J 0 bases, with 2 bases left between them. The CDR3 bases are TGTGCCAGCAGCATCTCCTACAATGAGCAGTTCTTC. Encoded protein: CASSISYNEQFF. The full variable domain, with the rest looked up from reference TRBV7-6 and TRBJ2-1, is GAGVSQSPRYKVTKRGQDVALRCDPISGHVSLYWYRQALGQGPEFLTYFNYEAQQDKSGLPNDRFSAERPEGSISTLTIQRTEQRDSAMYRCASSISYNEQFFGPGTRLTVL.

This clonotype occurred a few times. The chain uses TRBV6-2 or TRBV6-3 and TRBJ2-7, with a tentative D call TRBD1 (6 bases). CDR3 length: 15 amino acids. Between the trimmed V and J ends, which lost 4 bases and 0 bases, there was a span of 13 bases. CDR1 and CDR2 from the germline V gene are MNHEY and SVGEGT. The chain's CDR3 is CASSWQGSNSYEQYV. CDR3 coding DNA: TGTGCCAGCAGTTGGCAGGGGTCAAACTCCTACGAGCAGTACGTC.

This sequence joins TRBV7-6 and TRBJ2-5; possible D gene TRBD2, 5 bases. V lost 5 bases and J 0 bases, leaving 13 bases between the germline ends. CDR3 length: 15 amino acids. Germline V lookup: CDR1 SGHVS, CDR2 FNYEAQ. The chain's CDR3 is CASSHTTRDQETQYF. CDR3 DNA sequence: TGTGCCAGCAGCCATACGACGAGGGACCAAGAGACCCAGTACTTC.

The chain links TRBV5-4 to TRBJ1-6; the match to TRBD1 covers 8 bases. CDR1 and CDR2 (germline): SGHNT, YYREEE (reference sequence). The V and J ends lost 0 bases and 13 bases, in that order; junction bases with no gene match: 6. The CDR3 is 14 residues long. The CDR3 sequence: CASSLGQGPRPLHF. Written as DNA, the CDR3 is TGTGCCAGCAGCTTGGGACAGGGGCCTAGGCCCCTCCACTTT. The variable domain in full, with the rest retrieved from reference TRBV5-4 and TRBJ1-6, is ETGVTQSPTHLIKTRGQQVTLRCSSQSGHNTVSWYQQALGQGPQFIFQYYREEENGRGNFPPRFSGLQFPNYSSELNVNALELDDSALYLCASSLGQGPRPLHFGNGTRLTVT.

This clonotype was found many times. CDR3 sequence (DNA): TGTGCCAGCAGCCAAGCAGGGGCAGCGGGACAGCCCCAGCATTTT. Its translation: CASSQAGAAGQPQHF. V usage is TRBV4-2 and J usage is TRBJ1-5, with D possibly TRBD1 on 6 matching bases. Between the trimmed V and J ends, which lost 1 base and 7 bases, there was a span of 14 bases. In germline, CDR1 is LGHNA, CDR2 YNFKEQ. This CDR3 contains 15 residues.

About this clonotype itself: At one of its ends the junction is not consistent with the germline gene, which may arise from a read error. The genes are TRBV12-3 or TRBV12-4 and TRBJ2-5, with a tentative D call TRBD2 (6 bases). This CDR3 comprises 11 residues. The CDR3 region is CANSLAVELHF. The DNA for the CDR3 is TGTGCCAACAGTTTAGCGGTTGAACTTCACTTC.

In the case of this clonotype: One base away lies a much larger clone, so this may be a sequencing read error. This rearrangement joins TRBV7-6 to TRBJ2-7; tentative D call: TRBD1 (5 bases). The CDR3 consists of 13 residues. Per the germline V gene, CDR1 is SGHVS and CDR2 is FNYEAQ. As DNA, the CDR3 is TGTGTCAGCAGCCCGACAGAGTCCTGGGAGCAGTACTTC. This codes for CVSSPTESWEQYF.

This clonotype was seen repeatedly, ten times or more. The rearrangement uses TRBV7-8 and TRBJ1-2; 8 bases agree with TRBD1. This CDR3 is built from 16 residues. After removal of 5 bases from V and 3 bases from J, the junction contained 11 bases not matched to a gene. CDR1 is SGHVS, CDR2 FQNEAQ, per germline. In nucleotides, the CDR3 is TGTGCCAGCAGCCCAAGACAGGGGATTACGGACTATGGCTACACCTTC. Protein: CASSPRQGITDYGYTF.

This clonotype has a handful of counts. The V and J genes are TRBV12-3 or TRBV12-4 and TRBJ1-1; possibly TRBD1 for D (5 bases). The CDR3 runs to 14 residues. V was trimmed by 3 bases and J by 1 base, leaving 9 bases between them. The CDR3 nucleotides are TGTGCCAGCAGTTTGCAGGGTAAGAACACTGAAGCTTTCTTT. Translated, it gives CASSLQGKNTEAFF.

This clonotype appeared many times. J is TRBJ2-3 and V is TRBV6-1, with D possibly TRBD1 on 5 matching bases. Germline values: CDR1 MNHNS, CDR2 SASEGT. The length of the CDR3 is 14 residues. V lost 7 bases to trimming and J lost 2 bases, with 13 bases between them. The CDR3 protein is CASNLPDNTDTQYF. DNA of the CDR3: TGTGCCAGCAACCTACCGGACAACACAGATACGCAGTATTTT.

This chain links TRBV25-1 with TRBJ1-5, with 7 positions matching TRBD1. V lost 5 bases to trimming and J lost 0 bases; unmatched junction nucleotides: 4. The CDR3 is 15 residues long. In germline, CDR1 is MGHDK, CDR2 SYGVNS. This CDR3 is CASSTGDYSNQPQHF. CDR3 in DNA: TGTGCCAGCAGTACAGGGGACTATAGCAATCAGCCCCAGCATTTT.

The chain couples TRBV7-3 to TRBJ1-2; no definite D call. V was shortened by 5 bases and J by 8 bases, with 18 bases between the two germline ends. CDR1 SGHTA and CDR2 FQGTGA come from the germline V gene. CDR3 length: 14 residues. The DNA for the CDR3 is TGTGCCAGCAGCCGAGAGCCCACAAGTGAGGGCTACACCTTC. Protein: CASSREPTSEGYTF. The full variable domain, rest sourced from reference TRBV7-3 and TRBJ1-2, is GAGVSQTPSNKVTEKGKYVELRCDPISGHTALYWYRQSLGQGPEFLIYFQGTGAADDSGLPNDRFFAVRPEGSVSTLKIQRTERGDSAVYLCASSREPTSEGYTFGSGTRLTVV.

CDR3 coding DNA: TGCGCCAGCAGCCAAGGGGACGGAACTAATGAAAAACTGTTTTTT. Amino acid sequence: CASSQGDGTNEKLFF. The chain combines TRBV4-3 with TRBJ1-4; tentatively, D is TRBD1 (5 bases). The V end lost 1 base, the J end lost 1 base, and 7 bases lay between the germline ends. Germline V gene sequence: CDR1 LGHNA, CDR2 YSLEER. The CDR3 sequence is 15 residues long.

The chain recombines TRBV6-2 or TRBV6-3 with TRBJ1-1; D is uncertain. The germline V gene has CDR1 MNHEY and CDR2 SVGEGT. V gave up 6 bases and J gave up 1 base, with 9 bases separating them. The CDR3 spans 13 residues. As DNA, the CDR3 is TGTGCCAGCAGGCCCTACAAGAACACTGAAGCTTTCTTT. It translates to CASRPYKNTEAFF.

This clonotype was counted ten times or more. CDR3 region: CASNKGTGRAKNIQYF. DNA of the CDR3: TGTGCCAGCAACAAGGGGACAGGCCGAGCCAAAAACATTCAGTACTTC. The rearrangement joins TRBV27 to TRBJ2-4; 8 bases align to TRBD1. V lost 7 bases, J lost 0 bases, and 8 bases stayed unmatched. CDR3 length: 16 residues. The germline CDR1 and CDR2 sequences are MNHEY and SMNVEV (reference sequence).

This clonotype was seen a few times. The rearrangement links TRBV4-1 to TRBJ2-2, with TRBD1 matching 10 bases. The length of the CDR3 is 16 residues. V trimming: 2 bases; J trimming: 3 bases; junction bases outside the gene matches: 3. The germline V gene encodes CDR1 MGHRA and CDR2 YSYEKL. The CDR3 protein is CASSQSGQGYTGELFF. The DNA of the CDR3 is TGCGCCAGCAGCCAATCGGGACAGGGGTACACCGGGGAGCTGTTTTTT.

The chain has TRBV20-1 and TRBJ2-3, with TRBD1 as a possible D gene (6 bases). Germline lookup yields CDR1 DFQATT and CDR2 SNEGSKA (reference sequence). Trimming took off 6 bases at V and 1 base at J, with 29 bases between the two ends. The CDR3 contains 19 residues. The CDR3 loop is CSAEPHDRRNPIRTDTQYF. CDR3 sequence (DNA): TGCAGTGCCGAACCCCACGACAGGAGAAACCCTATACGCACAGATACGCAGTATTTT.